This T cell receptor beta chain was captured by sequencing in a study of cytomegalovirus exposure and HLA in healthy donors. Study-wide background: An earlier analysis found some 100 million unique TCR beta sequences from 150 million to 200 million T cells. Notes on the study in general: Across donors, sequencing depth was assumed by presence/absence analyses to be roughly uniform.

The study ran its PCR with 60 Vbeta and 13 Jbeta primers. Assay: immunoSEQ multiplex PCR; the TCRdb copy retains only in-frame clones and omits some. The table for this sample gives around 70,000 clones. Notes on this clone: Antigen: not known.

The sequence came from a woman younger than 45 in good health and CMV-seronegative. The sequenced material came from PBMCs.

The CDR3, as DNA: TGTGCCAGCTCCGGACAGGAGAACACTGAAGCTTTCTTT. Encoded protein: CASSGQENTEAFF. V gene TRBV14 combines with J gene TRBJ1-1, with TRBD1 identical over 7 bases. Trimming removed 8 bases from V and 1 base from J; junction bases left unmatched: 4. Germline V CDR1 and CDR2: SGHDN, FVKESK. This CDR3 is 13 amino acids long.